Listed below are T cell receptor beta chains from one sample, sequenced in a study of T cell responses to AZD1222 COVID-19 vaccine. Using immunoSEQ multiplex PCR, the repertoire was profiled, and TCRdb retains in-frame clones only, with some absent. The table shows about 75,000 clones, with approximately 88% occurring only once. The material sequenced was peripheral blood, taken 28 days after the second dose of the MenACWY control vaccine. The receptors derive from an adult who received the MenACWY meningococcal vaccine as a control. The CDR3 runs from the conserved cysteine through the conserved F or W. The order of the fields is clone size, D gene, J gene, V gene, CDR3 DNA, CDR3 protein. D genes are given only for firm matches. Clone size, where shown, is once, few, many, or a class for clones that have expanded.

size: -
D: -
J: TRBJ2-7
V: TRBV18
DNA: TGTGCCAGCTCACCAGTAACAGGCCAGTCCTACGAGCAGTACTTC
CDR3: CASSPVTGQSYEQYF

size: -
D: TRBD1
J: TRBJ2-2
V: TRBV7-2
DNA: TGTGCCAGCAGCCAACAGGGGGTTAGCACCGGGGAGCTGTTTTTT
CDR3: CASSQQGVSTGELFF

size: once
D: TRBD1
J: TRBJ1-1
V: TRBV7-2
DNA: TGTGCCAGCAGCTTGGGAGGACAGGGCGGCACTGAAGCTTTCTTT
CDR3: CASSLGGQGGTEAFF

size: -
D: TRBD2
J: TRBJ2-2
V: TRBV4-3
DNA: TGCGCCAGCAGCTGGACTAGCGGGGAGAACACCGGGGAGCTGTTTTTT
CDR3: CASSWTSGENTGELFF

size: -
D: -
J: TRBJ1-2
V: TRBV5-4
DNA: TGTGCCAGCAGCTTGAGGGGGGTAAGGGGCTACACCTTC
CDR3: CASSLRGVRGYTF

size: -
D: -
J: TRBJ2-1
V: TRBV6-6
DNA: TGTGCCAGCATTGGCGACGGGGCATACAATGAGCAGTTCTTC
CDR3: CASIGDGAYNEQFF

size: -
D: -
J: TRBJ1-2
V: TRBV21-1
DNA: TGTGCCAGCAGAGGGCCGGTGACGAGAGATGGCTACACCTTC
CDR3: CASRGPVTRDGYTF

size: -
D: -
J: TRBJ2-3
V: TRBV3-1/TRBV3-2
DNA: TGTGCCAGCAGCCCCTCGACGGGGTACACAGATACGCAGTATTTT
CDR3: CASSPSTGYTDTQYF

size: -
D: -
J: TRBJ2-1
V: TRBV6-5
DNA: TGTGCCAGCAGTTTCGACCACATACGGGGGAATGAGCAGTTCTTC
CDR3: CASSFDHIRGNEQFF

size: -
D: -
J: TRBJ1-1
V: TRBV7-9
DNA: TGTGCCAGCAGCCTGGGACAGAACACTGAAGCTTTCTTT
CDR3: CASSLGQNTEAFF

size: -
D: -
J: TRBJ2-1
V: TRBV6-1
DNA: TGTGCCAGCAGTTTGGACATTTACAATGAGCAGTTCTTC
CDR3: CASSLDIYNEQFF

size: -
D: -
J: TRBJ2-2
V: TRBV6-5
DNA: TGTGCCAGCAGCCCCGGGGTCCGAGGGGAGCTGTTTTTT
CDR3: CASSPGVRGELFF

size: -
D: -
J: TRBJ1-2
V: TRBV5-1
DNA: TGCGCCAGCAGCTTGGGTGAGGGGAACTATGGCTACACCTTC
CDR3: CASSLGEGNYGYTF

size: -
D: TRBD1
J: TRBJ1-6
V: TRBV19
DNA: TGTGCCAGTAATGCAGGGGGGAATTCACCCCTCCACTTT
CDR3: CASNAGGNSPLHF

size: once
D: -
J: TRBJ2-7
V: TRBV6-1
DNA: TGTGCCAGCAGTGAAATCGACAGCTCCTACGAGCAGTACTTC
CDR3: CASSEIDSSYEQYF

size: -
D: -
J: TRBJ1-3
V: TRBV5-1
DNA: TGCGCCAGCAGCTTGGCCGGGATACAGGCGGGTGGAAACACCATATATTTT
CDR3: CASSLAGIQAGGNTIYF

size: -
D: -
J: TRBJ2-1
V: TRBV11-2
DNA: TGTGCCACCACGGGGGCGTTATCCTCCTACAATGAGCAGTTCTTC
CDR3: CATTGALSSYNEQFF

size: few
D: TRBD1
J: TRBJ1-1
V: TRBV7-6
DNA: TGTGCCAGCAGCCCCACCTCACAGGGGGGGAACACTGAAGCTTTCTTT
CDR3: CASSPTSQGGNTEAFF

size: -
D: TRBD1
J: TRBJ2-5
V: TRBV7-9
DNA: TGTGCCAGCAGCTTAGGACAGGGAACGGACCAAGAGACCCAGTACTTC
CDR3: CASSLGQGTDQETQYF

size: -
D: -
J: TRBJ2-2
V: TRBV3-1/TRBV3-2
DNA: TGTGCCAGCAGTTCATTGGGCACCGGGGAGCTGTTTTTT
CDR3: CASSSLGTGELFF

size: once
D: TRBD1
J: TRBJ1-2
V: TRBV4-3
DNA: TGCGCCAGCAGCCAAGGTTTTAGGCAGACAGGGGCCTACTATGGCTACACCTTC
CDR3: CASSQGFRQTGAYYGYTF

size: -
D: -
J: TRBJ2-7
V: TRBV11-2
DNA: TGTGCCAGCAGCTTAGATGGAGGCCAGGGAGGCTACGAGCAGTACTTC
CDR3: CASSLDGGQGGYEQYF

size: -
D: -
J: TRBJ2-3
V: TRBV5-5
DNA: TGTGCCAGCAGCTTGTTCCTTGGACAGACGAGCACAGATACGCAGTATTTT
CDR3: CASSLFLGQTSTDTQYF

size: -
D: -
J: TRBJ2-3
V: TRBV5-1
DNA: TGCGCCAGCAGCTTGTGGGATTCCGGGGATACGCAGTATTTT
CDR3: CASSLWDSGDTQYF

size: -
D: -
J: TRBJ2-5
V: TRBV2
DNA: TGTGCCAGCGTAAGGGACCAGGGGGAGACCCAGTACTTC
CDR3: CASVRDQGETQYF

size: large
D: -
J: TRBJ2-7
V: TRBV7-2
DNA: TGTGCCAGCAGCTTCGCATCCGAGCAGTACTTC
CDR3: CASSFASEQYF

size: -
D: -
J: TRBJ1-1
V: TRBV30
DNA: TGTGCCTGGAGTGTCTCCTCGAACACTGAAGCTTTCTTT
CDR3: CAWSVSSNTEAFF

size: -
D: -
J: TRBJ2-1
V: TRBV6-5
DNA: TGTGCCAGCAGCCGGGGCTCCTACAATGAGCAGTTCTTC
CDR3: CASSRGSYNEQFF

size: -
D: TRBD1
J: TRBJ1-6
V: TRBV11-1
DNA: TGTGCCAGCAGCTTTCGGACAGGGGACACACCCCTCCACTTT
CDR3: CASSFRTGDTPLHF

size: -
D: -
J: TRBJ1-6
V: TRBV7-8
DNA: TGTGCCAGCAGCTTAGGTTCTGGCAGGAAGAATTCACCCCTCCACTTT
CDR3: CASSLGSGRKNSPLHF

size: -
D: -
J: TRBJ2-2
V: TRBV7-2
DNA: TGTGCCAGCAGCTTAGCAGGAGCAGGGACCGGGGAGCTGTTTTTT
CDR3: CASSLAGAGTGELFF

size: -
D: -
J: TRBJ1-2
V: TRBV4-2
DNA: TGTGCCAGCAGCCAAGATGTAGGGGCCACTTATGGCTACACCTTC
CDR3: CASSQDVGATYGYTF

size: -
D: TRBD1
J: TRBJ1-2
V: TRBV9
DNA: TGTGCCAGCCGACCACAGGGGAACTATGGCTACACCTTC
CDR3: CASRPQGNYGYTF

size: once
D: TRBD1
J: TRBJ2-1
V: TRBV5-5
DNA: TGTGCCAGCAGCTTGCTCGGGACAGGGAGTTACAATGAGCAGTTCTTC
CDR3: CASSLLGTGSYNEQFF

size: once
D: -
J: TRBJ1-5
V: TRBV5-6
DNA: TGTGCCAGCAGCTTAATCAGTGACAATCAGCCCCAGCATTTT
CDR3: CASSLISDNQPQHF

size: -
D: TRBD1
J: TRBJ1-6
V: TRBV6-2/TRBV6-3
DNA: TGTGCCAGCAGTACAAGACAGGGTCGGGACTCACCCCTCCACTTT
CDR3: CASSTRQGRDSPLHF

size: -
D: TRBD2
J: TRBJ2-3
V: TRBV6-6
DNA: TGTGCCATGAGGGCGGGGGGGACAGATACGCAGTATTTT
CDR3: CAMRAGGTDTQYF

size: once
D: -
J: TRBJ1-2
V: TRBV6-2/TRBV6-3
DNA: TGTGCCAGCAGTTCTGGGTTCCGCTCCCAGTTCTCGGGCTATGGCTACACCTTC
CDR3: CASSSGFRSQFSGYGYTF

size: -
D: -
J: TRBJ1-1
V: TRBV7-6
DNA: TGTGCCAGCAGCTCGGAGGGACGTACTGAAGCTTTCTTT
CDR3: CASSSEGRTEAFF

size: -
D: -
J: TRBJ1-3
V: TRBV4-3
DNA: TGCGCCAGCAGCCGCAATACAGATATCTCTGGAAACACCATATATTTT
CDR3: CASSRNTDISGNTIYF

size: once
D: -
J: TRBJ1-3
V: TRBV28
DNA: TGTGCCAGCAGTCGTACGGGGAGCCGAAACACCATATATTTT
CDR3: CASSRTGSRNTIYF

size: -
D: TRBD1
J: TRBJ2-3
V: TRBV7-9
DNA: TGTGCCAGCAGCTTAGAGGTGACAGGGTCCGGTGATACGCAGTATTTT
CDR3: CASSLEVTGSGDTQYF

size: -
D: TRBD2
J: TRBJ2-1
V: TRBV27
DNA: TGTGCCAGCAGTTTAGGGGTAGCGGGGGATCTTAGCTCCTACAATGAGCAGTTCTTC
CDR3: CASSLGVAGDLSSYNEQFF

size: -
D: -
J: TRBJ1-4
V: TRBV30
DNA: TGTGCCTGGAGTGTCTTAACAACTAATGAAAAACTGTTTTTT
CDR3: CAWSVLTTNEKLFF

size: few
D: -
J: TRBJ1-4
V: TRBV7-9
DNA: TGTGCCAGCAGCCTGACAGCAACTAATGAAAAACTGTTTTTT
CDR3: CASSLTATNEKLFF